The TCR beta chain described here comes from a study of shared clonotypes between healthy human individuals (TCRdb year 2020). In the study overall: A couple of women and a few men aged 18 to 49 years were included in the cohort. Per donor, three plates each were used for CD4 naive and CD4 memory, two for CD8 naive, and one for CD8 memory. To estimate repertoire size and how much clonotype sharing occurs between individuals, the study deeply sequenced the blood TCR repertoires of several healthy adults. Different laboratories and diverse techniques were used to prepare libraries and sequence TCR repertoires, to increase sequencing depth and limit assay-specific biases. Each donor's leukapheresis produced roughly between roughly 0.85 and 9.5 billion PBMCs.

CDR1 and CDR2 were assigned from the germline V gene as ENHRY and SYGVKD. Spanning cysteine to phenylalanine, the CDR3 consists of 12 amino acids. This entry keeps only the CDR3 DNA: 36 bases, framed from base 1. Between the V and J ends, shortened by 10 bases and 9 bases respectively, the junction contains 18 bases. To note about this clone: No antigen is known for it. The record has no base qualities; no much larger clone is one base away.

Using the deep immunoSEQ assay, TCR CDR3 regions were amplified from genomic DNA by multiplex PCR. For each cell subset, the extracted genomic DNA was distributed evenly across all wells of several immunoSEQ 96-well plates, and each plate served as one replicate. For sorted subsets, roughly 200 ng of genomic DNA, equivalent to tens of thousands of T cell genomes, went into each replicate PCR. Purified libraries were measured with a Qubit 3.0 fluorometer, size-checked on a Bioanalyzer 2100, and measured again with the KAPA Library Quantification kit. Every immunoSEQ 96-well plate was sequenced on a separate single-read 150-cycle Illumina NextSeq 550 flow cell. In the original analysis: Because the immunoSEQ output held only junctional sequences and lacked quality scores, the filtering could not match the filtering applied to full-length reads. To assign V/J genes and CDR3, sequences were annotated using PyIR, a Python wrapper for IgBLAST v1.9, with IMGT germline references. Reads were removed for weak V/J assignments (E-value above 1e-6), missing CDR3, stop codons, out-of-frame junctions, or ambiguous translated residues. A V3J clonotype was defined by an identical inferred V gene, J gene, and CDR3 amino acid sequence. To compute the percentage overlap between repertoires, the number of shared unique clonotypes was divided by the size of the smaller repertoire. Three approaches were used to assess repertoire richness: RTK rarefaction, the Chao1 estimator, and Recon v2.1 estimates of unobserved clonotypes. For all TCRbeta clonotypes obtained by the gDNA method from a handful of donors, generation probabilities were computed with OLGA. TCRdb limited this immuneACCESS table to in-frame rearrangements with V and J called. A share of clones is missing; checked studies link under half to unresolved V genes, and the rest is unexplained. V, J and clone size are taken as reported in that table, and D and trimming were inferred from the DNA itself. The sample table lists around 1.5 million clones, 95% to 99% of them with a count of one. Together, the top ten hold about 0.42% of the sample.

The research as a whole found: Compared with non-shared clonotypes, the clonotypes found in all four sorted-subset donors had higher generation probabilities. Incomplete sequencing was indicated by rarefaction of sorted-subset datasets, despite the large sequencing depth. Sampling was limited to blood, and TCR repertoires in tissue likely differ from TCR repertoires in blood. Sharing across a few donors was observed for approximately 4.6% of naive CD4, 3% to 3.5% of naive CD8, over 2% of memory CD4, and around 0.42% of memory CD8 clonotypes. Naive subsets generally had larger estimated clonotype richness than memory subsets did. Based on pairwise subsampling, the degree of clonotype sharing among donors was expected to be affected by sequencing depth. The small number of donors limited the genetic and exposure-history diversity represented.

The donors were healthy, HIV-negative adults who had no recently reported acute infections or vaccinations. All donors were Caucasian adults living in Nashville, Tennessee, USA. CD4+ T cells were enriched through magnetic negative selection, after which naive cells were positively selected on CD45RA and the remaining negative fraction served as the memory subset. Blood was collected by leukapheresis, and PBMCs were isolated by Ficoll-Histopaque density gradient centrifugation and then cryopreserved in liquid nitrogen vapor phase. Analytical flow cytometry was used to check the purity and quantity of each magnetically sorted T cell population. Genomic DNA was isolated from each sorted fraction and quantified by UV absorbance on a Nanodrop 2000c.

The sequence is built from TRBV10-3 and TRBJ1-2; TRBD1 could be the D gene, as 6 bases match. The TCR originated in a man aged 25 to 40 in good health. Specimen: naive CD4+ T cells sorted from blood. The cell subset or site label on this specimen signifies: CD45RA+ positively selected. For the CDR3, the sequence is CAKQGPQESYTF. The DNA sequence is as follows: TGTGCCAAACAGGGTCCCCAGGAAAGCTACACCTTC.